This TCR beta chain comes out of a study of blood T cell repertoires in COVID-19. In the source study's methods: Estimation of nucleated cell counts relied on the amplification of reference gene primers. TCRdb's table, derived via immunoSEQ multiplex PCR, lists solely in-frame clones and lacks some. Clonal size and the V and J genes are those of that table, whereas D and trimming came from the DNA. The sample comprises about 70,000 clones, roughly 86% of which are singletons, and 15% to 20% rests with the top ten. While infection was still active, Seattle patients were enrolled and then followed longitudinally. The origin of this receptor is a man between 40 and 49 years old with COVID-19, enrolled during active disease. Sequenced material: peripheral blood.

This CDR3 is CASSPVGGRRVNGYTF. The CDR3 nucleotides read TGTGCCAGCTCACCAGTAGGGGGCCGCCGGGTTAATGGCTACACCTTC. The chain carries TRBV18 and TRBJ1-2; 7 bases line up with TRBD1. This CDR3 has 16 residues. CDR1 and CDR2 (germline): KGHSH, LQKENI. With V trimmed by 2 bases and J by 6 bases, 12 bases remained unmatched.